The clone carrying this T cell receptor (beta chain) has a count of ten or more. This sample was included in a study of blood T cell repertoires in COVID-19. Using immunoSEQ multiplex PCR, the repertoire was profiled, and TCRdb retains in-frame clones only, with some absent. This sample has over 200,000 clones; roughly four fifths occur once, and the top ten carry around 9%. Recovered status applied to Cohort 3 donors who had two consecutive negative PCRs. It also applied to those with clearance or with symptom resolution. This TCR was sampled from a man aged 35 to 55 who had recovered from COVID-19. The specimen was PBMCs or T cells enriched from blood (not recorded which).

CDR3 nucleotide sequence: TGTGCCAGCAGCTCCTTTGTAGGGGGGGGTCAGCCCCAGCATTTT. As protein: CASSSFVGGGQPQHF. This chain connects TRBV11-2 to TRBJ1-5; possible D gene TRBD1, 6 bases. The CDR3 contains 15 residues. V was pared by 4 bases and J by 6 bases, with 16 bases between. Germline-derived CDR1 and CDR2 are SGHAT and FQNNGV.